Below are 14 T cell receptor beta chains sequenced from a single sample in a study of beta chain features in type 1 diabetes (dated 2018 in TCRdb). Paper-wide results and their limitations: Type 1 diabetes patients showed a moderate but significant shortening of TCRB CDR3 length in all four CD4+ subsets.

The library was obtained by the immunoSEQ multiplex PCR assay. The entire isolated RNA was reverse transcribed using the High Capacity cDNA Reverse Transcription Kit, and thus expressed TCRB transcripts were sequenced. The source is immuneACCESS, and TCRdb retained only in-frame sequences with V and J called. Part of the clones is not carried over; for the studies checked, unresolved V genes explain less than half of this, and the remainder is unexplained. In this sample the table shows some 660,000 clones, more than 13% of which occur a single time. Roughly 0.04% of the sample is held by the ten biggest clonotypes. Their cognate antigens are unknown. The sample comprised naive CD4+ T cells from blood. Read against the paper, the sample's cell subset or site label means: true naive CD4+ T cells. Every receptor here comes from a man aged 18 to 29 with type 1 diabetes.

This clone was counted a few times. CDR3 in amino acids: CASSSELWKSSYNEQFF. The DNA for the CDR3 is TGTGCCAGCAGCTCAGAATTGTGGAAAAGCTCCTACAATGAGCAGTTCTTC. The rearrangement joins TRBV7-8 to TRBJ2-1; D ambiguous. The CDR3 has 17 residues. Germline V gives CDR1 SGHVS, CDR2 FQNEAQ. V was shortened by 4 bases and J by 0 bases, with 16 bases between the two germline ends.

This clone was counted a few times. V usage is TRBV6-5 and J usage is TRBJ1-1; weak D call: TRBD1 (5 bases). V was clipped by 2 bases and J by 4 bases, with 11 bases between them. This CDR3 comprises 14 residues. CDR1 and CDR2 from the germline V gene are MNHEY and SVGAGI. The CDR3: CASSYGGTLTEAFF. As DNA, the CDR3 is TGTGCCAGCAGTTACGGGGGTACTCTCACTGAAGCTTTCTTT.

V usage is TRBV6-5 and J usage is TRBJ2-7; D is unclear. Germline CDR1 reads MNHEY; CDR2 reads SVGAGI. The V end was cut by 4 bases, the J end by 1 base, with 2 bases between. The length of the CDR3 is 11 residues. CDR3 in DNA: TGTGCCAGCAGTTGGTCCTACGAGCAGTACTTC. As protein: CASSWSYEQYF.

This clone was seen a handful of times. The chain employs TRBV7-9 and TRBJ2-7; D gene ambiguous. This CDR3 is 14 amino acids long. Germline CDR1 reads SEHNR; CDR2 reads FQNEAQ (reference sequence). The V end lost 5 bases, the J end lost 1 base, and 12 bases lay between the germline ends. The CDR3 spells CASSLPSSSYEQYF. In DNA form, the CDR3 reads TGTGCCAGCAGCCTCCCTAGTTCATCCTACGAGCAGTACTTC.

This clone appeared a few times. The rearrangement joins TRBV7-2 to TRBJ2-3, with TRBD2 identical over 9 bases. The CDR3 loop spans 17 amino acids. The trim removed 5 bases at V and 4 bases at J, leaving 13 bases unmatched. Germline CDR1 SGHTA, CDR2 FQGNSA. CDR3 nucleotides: TGTGCCAGCAGCCTCCAGGGCGGGAGGGCCAAGGCAGATACGCAGTATTTT. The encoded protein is CASSLQGGRAKADTQYF.

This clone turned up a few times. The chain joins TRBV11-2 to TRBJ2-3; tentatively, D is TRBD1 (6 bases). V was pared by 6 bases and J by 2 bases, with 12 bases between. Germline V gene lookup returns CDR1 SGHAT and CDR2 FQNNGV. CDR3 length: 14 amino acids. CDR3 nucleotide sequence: TGTGCCAGCAGTCCGGGACAATACACAGATACGCAGTATTTT. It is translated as CASSPGQYTDTQYF.

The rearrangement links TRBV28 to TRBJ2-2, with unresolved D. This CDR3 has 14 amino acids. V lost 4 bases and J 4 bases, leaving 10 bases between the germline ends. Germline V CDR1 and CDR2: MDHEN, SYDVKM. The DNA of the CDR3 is TGTGCCAGCAGTTCGCCTTGGGGCACCGGGGAGCTGTTTTTT. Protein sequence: CASSSPWGTGELFF.

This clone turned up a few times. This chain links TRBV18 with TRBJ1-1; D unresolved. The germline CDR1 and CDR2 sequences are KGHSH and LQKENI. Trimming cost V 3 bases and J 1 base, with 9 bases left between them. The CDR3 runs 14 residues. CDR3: CASSPNNGNTEAFF. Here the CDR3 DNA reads TGTGCCAGCTCACCTAACAACGGGAACACTGAAGCTTTCTTT.

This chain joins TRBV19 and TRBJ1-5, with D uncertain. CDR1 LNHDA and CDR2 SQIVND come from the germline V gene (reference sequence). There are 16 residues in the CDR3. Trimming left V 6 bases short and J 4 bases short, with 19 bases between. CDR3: CASSYGGIGRNQPQHF. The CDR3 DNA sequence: TGTGCCAGTAGCTATGGAGGGATCGGTCGGAATCAGCCCCAGCATTTT. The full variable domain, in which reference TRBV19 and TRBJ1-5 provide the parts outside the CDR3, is DGGITQSPKYLFRKEGQNVTLSCEQNLNHDAMYWYRQDPGQGLRLIYYSQIVNDFQKGDIAEGYSVSREKKESFPLTVTSAQKNPTAFYLCASSYGGIGRNQPQHFGDGTRLSIL.

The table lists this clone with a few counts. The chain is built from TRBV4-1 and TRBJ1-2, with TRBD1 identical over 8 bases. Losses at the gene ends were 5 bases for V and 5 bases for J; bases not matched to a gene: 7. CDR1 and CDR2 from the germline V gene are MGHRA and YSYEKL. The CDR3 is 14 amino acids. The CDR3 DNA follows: TGCGCCAGCAGCTCCAGGGGGCCCGGGTATGGCTACACCTTC. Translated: CASSSRGPGYGYTF.

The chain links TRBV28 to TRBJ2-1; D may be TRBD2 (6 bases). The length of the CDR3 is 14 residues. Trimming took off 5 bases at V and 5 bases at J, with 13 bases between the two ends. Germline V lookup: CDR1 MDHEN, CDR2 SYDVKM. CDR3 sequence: CASSNTGTHNEQFF. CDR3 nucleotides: TGTGCCAGCAGTAATACCGGGACTCACAATGAGCAGTTCTTC. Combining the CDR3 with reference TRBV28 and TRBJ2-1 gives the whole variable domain DVKVTQSSRYLVKRTGEKVFLECVQDMDHENMFWYRQDPGLGLRLIYFSYDVKMKEKGDIPEGYSVSREKKERFSLILESASTNQTSMYLCASSNTGTHNEQFFGPGTRLTVL.

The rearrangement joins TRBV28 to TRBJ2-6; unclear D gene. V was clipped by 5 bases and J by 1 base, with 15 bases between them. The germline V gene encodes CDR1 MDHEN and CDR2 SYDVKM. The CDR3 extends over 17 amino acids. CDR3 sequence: CASSKGTLDSGANVLTF. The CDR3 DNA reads TGTGCCAGCAGTAAGGGAACCCTCGATTCTGGGGCCAACGTCCTGACTTTC.

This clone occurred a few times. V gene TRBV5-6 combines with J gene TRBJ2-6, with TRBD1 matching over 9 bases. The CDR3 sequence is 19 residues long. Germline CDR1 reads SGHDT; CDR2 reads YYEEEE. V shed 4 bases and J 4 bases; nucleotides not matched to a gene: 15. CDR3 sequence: CASSPWGTGTLLGANVLTF. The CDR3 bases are TGTGCCAGCAGCCCCTGGGGGACAGGGACCCTTCTGGGGGCCAACGTCCTGACTTTC.

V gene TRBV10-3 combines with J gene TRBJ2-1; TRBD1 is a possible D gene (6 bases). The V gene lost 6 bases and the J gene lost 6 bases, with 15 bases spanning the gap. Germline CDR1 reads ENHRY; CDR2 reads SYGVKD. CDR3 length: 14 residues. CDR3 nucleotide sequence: TGTGCCATCAGCAAGCGTGAAGGGGGCAATGAGCAGTTCTTC. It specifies CAISKREGGNEQFF.